Shown below are 16 T cell receptor beta chains from a single sample sequenced in a study of PD-1 blockade in classical Hodgkin lymphoma. This sample's time point: cycle 4 day 1 (C4D1), after about 6 weeks of nivolumab. All patients relapsed after autologous stem cell transplantation, and brentuximab vedotin exposure varied. The repertoire was sequenced with immunoSEQ multiplex PCR; TCRdb's copy has only in-frame clones and lacks some. There are some 22,000 clones in the sample; 70% to 85% occur only once, and roughly 21% lies in the top ten. The input for sequencing was peripheral blood mononuclear cells (PBMCs), taken before the fourth cycle of nivolumab. The receptor source for this set is a human donor with classical Hodgkin lymphoma.

This clone was recorded only once. The chain links TRBV5-6 to TRBJ1-6, with 8 bases identical to TRBD1. The CDR3 runs 18 residues. V lost 5 bases to trimming and J lost 3 bases; unmatched junction nucleotides: 13. Germline V gives CDR1 SGHDT, CDR2 YYEEEE. This CDR3 is CASRPMSGTGDYNSPLHF. CDR3 bases: TGTGCCAGCAGACCCATGTCCGGGACAGGCGACTATAATTCACCCCTCCACTTT.

There are a few counts of this clone. The chain uses TRBV27 and TRBJ1-5, with TRBD1 as a possible D gene (5 bases). The CDR3 sequence is 13 residues long. V lost 8 bases to trimming and J lost 5 bases, with 13 bases between them. Germline V gene lookup returns CDR1 MNHEY and CDR2 SMNVEV (reference sequence). The CDR3 sequence is CASGWGRDQPQHF. DNA of the CDR3: TGTGCCAGCGGGTGGGGCCGGGATCAGCCCCAGCATTTT.

The rearrangement joins TRBV9 to TRBJ2-3, with D possibly being TRBD2 (5 bases). The CDR3 length is 15 residues. The V end lost 7 bases, the J end lost 1 base, and 16 bases lay between the germline ends. From germline, CDR1 is SGDLS and CDR2 YYNGEE. CDR3 DNA sequence: TGTGCCAGCGCGGAGGCCAGCGGAGGCACAGATACGCAGTATTTT. Its translation: CASAEASGGTDTQYF.

This rearrangement joins TRBV2 to TRBJ1-4; D remains unclear. This CDR3 is 13 amino acids long. Germline lookup yields CDR1 SNHLY and CDR2 FYNNEI. V gave up 8 bases and J gave up 3 bases, with 10 bases separating them. The chain's CDR3 is CASVRSANEKLFF. For the CDR3, the DNA is TGTGCCAGCGTCAGGTCAGCTAATGAAAAACTGTTTTTT.

This clone was picked up one time. J is TRBJ2-1 and V is TRBV5-5; D is perhaps TRBD2 (6 bases). The germline V gene encodes CDR1 SGHKS and CDR2 YYEKEE (reference sequence). The CDR3 extends over 17 amino acids. Between the trimmed V and J ends, which lost 0 bases and 6 bases, there was a span of 19 bases. CDR3 residues: CASSLEPGSPNFNEQFF. In DNA, the CDR3 is TGTGCCAGCAGCTTGGAGCCCGGGAGCCCCAACTTCAATGAGCAGTTCTTC.

The V call is TRBV18, the J call TRBJ2-7; D perhaps matches TRBD1 (5 bases). Trimming stripped 5 bases from V and 6 bases from J, with 8 bases between. Germline CDR1 reads KGHSH; CDR2 reads LQKENI. The CDR3 has 11 residues. The CDR3 DNA is TGTGCCAGCTCATTACAGGTCGAGCAGTACTTC. Protein product: CASSLQVEQYF. Full variable domain (remainder filled in from reference TRBV18 and TRBJ2-7): NAGVMQNPRHLVRRRGQEARLRCSPMKGHSHVYWYRQLPEEGLKFMVYLQKENIIDESGMPKERFSAEFPKEGPSILRIQQVVRGDSAAYFCASSLQVEQYFGPGTRLTVT.

The chain carries TRBV21-1 and TRBJ1-2; whether TRBD1, the table's D call, matches the DNA was not checked. TRBV21-1 is annotated as a pseudogene. CDR3 length equals 19 residues. DNA of the CDR3: TGTGCCAGCAGCAAAGCAGGTCTTCAAAGGGCAGGGGGTCTCTATGGCTACACCTTC. Protein: CASSKAGLQRAGGLYGYTF.

V and J are TRBV7-8 and TRBJ1-5; no firm D call. The CDR3 runs to 15 residues. Trimming pared 1 base from V and 0 bases from J, leaving 7 bases between. Germline CDR1 is SGHVS and CDR2 is FQNEAQ. CDR3 amino acids: CASSLDRVSNQPQHF. CDR3 nucleotides: TGTGCCAGCAGCTTAGATCGGGTTAGCAATCAGCCCCAGCATTTT.

For the CDR3, the DNA is TGTGCCAGCAGCTTTAGCGGAGCAAACAATGAGCAGTTCTTC. It yields the protein CASSFSGANNEQFF. This sequence joins TRBV11-3 and TRBJ2-1, with a tentative D call TRBD2 (6 bases). The V gene's germline CDR1 is SGHNT and CDR2 YENEEA. Trimming took off 3 bases at V and 5 bases at J, with 11 bases between the two ends. This CDR3 contains 14 residues.

CDR3 sequence: CAISDGLAEGGEQYF. In DNA form, the CDR3 reads TGTGCCATCAGTGACGGACTAGCGGAGGGGGGGGAGCAGTACTTC. V gene TRBV10-3 combines with J gene TRBJ2-7; 10 bases match TRBD2. This CDR3 is built from 15 residues. The V gene's germline CDR1 is ENHRY and CDR2 SYGVKD. Germline trimming cut 3 bases from V and 7 bases from J; bases unmatched to any gene: 9.

This clone was seen a single time. The genes are TRBV6-5 and TRBJ2-3; D is perhaps TRBD2 (5 bases). Trimming took off 8 bases at V and 1 base at J, with 16 bases between the two ends. The CDR3 totals 15 residues. The germline V gene has CDR1 MNHEY and CDR2 SVGAGI. Here the CDR3 DNA reads TGTGCCAGCCGCCCACCGGGATTACGCACAGATACGCAGTATTTT. It codes for CASRPPGLRTDTQYF.

The J gene is TRBJ2-1, the V gene TRBV19; 12 bases agree with TRBD2. The V gene end was trimmed by 3 bases and the J gene end by 0 bases; junction bases not matched to a gene: 6. CDR1 LNHDA and CDR2 SQIVND come from the germline V gene (reference sequence). CDR3 length: 18 amino acids. CDR3 residues: CASSIGTSGRSSYNEQFF. The CDR3 nucleotides are TGTGCCAGTAGTATCGGGACTAGCGGGCGGAGCTCCTACAATGAGCAGTTCTTC.

This clone was counted between two and nine times. CDR3 sequence (DNA): TGTGCCAGCAGTTCCCTTGACAGACCCCAAGAGACCCAGTACTTC. Amino acid sequence: CASSSLDRPQETQYF. The chain is built from TRBV6-5 and TRBJ2-5, with D perhaps matching TRBD1 (5 bases). V was pared by 4 bases and J by 1 base, with 13 bases between. This CDR3 has 15 residues. Per the germline V gene, CDR1 is MNHEY and CDR2 is SVGAGI.

The chain uses TRBV4-1 and TRBJ1-4; 9 positions agree with TRBD1. Germline CDR1 and CDR2: MGHRA and YSYEKL. Germline trimming cut 4 bases from V and 5 bases from J; bases unmatched to any gene: 11. CDR3 length: 17 residues. CDR3 sequence: CASSPPPTGGWNEKLFF. The CDR3 coding sequence is TGCGCCAGCAGCCCACCGCCTACAGGGGGCTGGAATGAAAAACTGTTTTTT.

This clone was seen just once. The gene calls are TRBV18 and TRBJ2-2; no firm D call. The length of the CDR3 is 11 residues. Germline V CDR1 and CDR2: KGHSH, LQKENI. V lost 6 bases to trimming and J lost 6 bases, with 5 bases between them. In DNA, the CDR3 is TGTGCCAGCTCGGCCTCCGGGGAGCTGTTTTTT. Its protein product is CASSASGELFF.

This clone was seen only a few times. This chain links TRBV5-6 with TRBJ1-2, with a weak D call TRBD1 (5 bases). CDR1 is SGHDT, CDR2 YYEEEE, per germline. Trimming took off 0 bases at V and 4 bases at J, with 19 bases between the two ends. The CDR3 has 17 amino acids. This chain's CDR3 is CASSLVGALEPTYGYTF. In DNA form, the CDR3 reads TGTGCCAGCAGCTTGGTCGGGGCGCTAGAACCAACCTATGGCTACACCTTC. Combining the CDR3 with reference TRBV5-6 and TRBJ1-2 gives the whole variable domain DAGVTQSPTHLIKTRGQQVTLRCSPKSGHDTVSWYQQALGQGPQFIFQYYEEEERQRGNFPDRFSGHQFPNYSSELNVNALLLGDSALYLCASSLVGALEPTYGYTFGSGTRLTVV.